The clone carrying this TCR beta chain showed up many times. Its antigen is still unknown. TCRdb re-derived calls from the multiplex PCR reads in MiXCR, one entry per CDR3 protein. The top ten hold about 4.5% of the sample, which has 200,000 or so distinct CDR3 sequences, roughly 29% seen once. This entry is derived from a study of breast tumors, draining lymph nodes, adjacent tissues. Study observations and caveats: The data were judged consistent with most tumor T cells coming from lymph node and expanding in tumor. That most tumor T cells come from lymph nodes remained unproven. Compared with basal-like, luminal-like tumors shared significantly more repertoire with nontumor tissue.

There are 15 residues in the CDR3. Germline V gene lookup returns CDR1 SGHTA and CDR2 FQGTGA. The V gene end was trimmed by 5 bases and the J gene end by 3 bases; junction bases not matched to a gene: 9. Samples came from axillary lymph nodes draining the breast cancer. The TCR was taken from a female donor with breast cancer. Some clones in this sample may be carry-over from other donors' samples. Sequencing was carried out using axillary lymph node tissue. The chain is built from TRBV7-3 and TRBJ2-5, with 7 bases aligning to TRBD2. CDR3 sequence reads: CASSPWAGEKETQYF. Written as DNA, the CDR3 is TGTGCCAGCAGCCCGTGGGCGGGGGAAAAAGAGACCCAGTACTTC.